This entry concerns a single T cell receptor beta chain. This clonotype has just a few counts. Its target antigen remains unknown. Per-nucleotide qualities are absent, and no much larger clonotype sits a single base away. The instrument was an Illumina HiSeq 1500. The public reads were quality trimmed at Q25 with fastp and then assembled into clones with MiXCR by TCRdb, keeping productive beta chains. Each entry merges the rows of one CDR3 protein and shows their most common DNA and genes. A total of under 200,000 distinct CDR3 sequences appear in this sample, approximately 9.6% of them only once. About 4.2% of the sample lies in the top ten. The data derive from a study of T cell repertoires in cytomegalovirus infection (dated by TCRdb to between 2017 and 2020). Looking at the study overall: Because public TCR beta signatures pointed to carriage of CMV infection together with the matching HLA type, the HLA type of each donor mattered for the analysis. What the work shows at the level of the full study, not this receptor alone: In both this cohort and an independent approximately 350-donor cohort, the cumulative frequency of public TCR beta family members distinguished carriers of CMV infection plus the relevant HLA type. In the ex vivo response, HLA-C-restricted CMV-specific TCR beta clonotypes were dominant, and in two of eight donors the single most frequent clonotype came from this HLA-C-restricted group.

CDR1 and CDR2 were assigned from the germline V gene as KGHSH and LQKENI. V is cut back by 3 bases and J by 9 bases, with 4 bases in the junction unmatched. The CDR3 runs 15 residues from the cysteine to the phenylalanine. Only the CDR3 DNA is retained, 45 bases long and in frame from the first base. Specimen: PBMCs. The V gene is TRBV18 and the J gene is TRBJ1-6, with 11 bases matching TRBD1. This sequence was found in a human donor in good health (CMV status not recorded). Some clones in this sample may be carry-over from other donors' samples. The CDR3 sequence is CASSPDRGRASPLHF. The bases are TGTGCCAGCTCACCGGACAGGGGGCGAGCTTCACCCCTCCACTTT.